This T cell receptor (beta chain) was recovered during a study of blood T cell repertoires in COVID-19. Assay: immunoSEQ multiplex PCR; the TCRdb copy retains only in-frame clones and omits some. The sample contains about 150,000 clones, 65% to 90% of which appear only once. Seattle enrolled patients during active infection and tracked them longitudinally. Material: peripheral blood. The receptor was derived from a woman aged 55-70 years with COVID-19, enrolled during active disease.

CDR3 loop: CASSLGTATYNSPLHF. The CDR3 nucleotides are TGTGCCAGCAGCTTAGGAACCGCAACTTATAATTCACCCCTCCACTTT. The J gene is TRBJ1-6, the V gene TRBV7-2; no clear D. V lost 1 base and J 4 bases, leaving 11 bases between the germline ends. Germline lookup yields CDR1 SGHTA and CDR2 FQGNSA. This CDR3 contains 16 residues.